Following are 14 T cell receptor beta chains from one sample sequenced in a study of CD8 T cells in Susac syndrome. It was with random hexamers that about 0.45 to 1 ug RNA was reverse transcribed. One entry per CDR3 protein, called by TCRdb with MiXCR from the immunoSEQ multiplex PCR reads. The sample includes approximately 230,000 distinct CDR3 sequences, just under 95% of them seen just once. The sequencing input was CD4+ T cells from PBMCs. The receptors shown here come from a human donor with multiple sclerosis.

The chain recombines TRBV7-9 with TRBJ2-7, with 13 positions matching TRBD2. The CDR3 runs to 18 residues. V lost 7 bases and J lost 3; bases outside the gene matches: 15. Germline V lookup: CDR1 SEHNR, CDR2 FQNEAQ (reference sequence). CDR3 protein: CASIDWTSGGRTVYEQYF. CDR3 sequence (DNA): TGTGCCAGCATCGACTGGACTAGCGGGGGAAGGACAGTCTACGAGCAGTACTTC. Combining the CDR3 with reference TRBV7-9 and TRBJ2-7 gives the whole variable domain DTGVSQNPRHKITKRGQNVTFRCDPISEHNRLYWYRQTLGQGPEFLTYFQNEAQLEKSRLLSDRFSAERPKGSFSTLEIQRTEQGDSAMYLCASIDWTSGGRTVYEQYFGPGTRLTVT.

The V and J genes are TRBV2 and TRBJ2-1, with a possible D match to TRBD2 (6 bases). The V gene lost 6 bases and the J gene lost 0 bases, with 12 bases spanning the gap. Germline CDR1 is SNHLY and CDR2 is FYNNEI. The CDR3 has 15 residues. CDR3 sequence reads: CASSGDSSSYNEQFF. The CDR3 DNA follows: TGTGCCAGCAGCGGGGACTCCAGCTCCTACAATGAGCAGTTCTTC.

This chain uses TRBV6-1 with TRBJ2-2; TRBD2 matches at 7 bases. Trimming at V came to 8 bases and at J to 0 bases, leaving 6 bases not matched to a gene. The CDR3 has 15 residues. Germline CDR1 reads MNHNS; CDR2 reads SASEGT. The CDR3, as DNA: TGTGCCAGCGGGCCTGGGGGGGCGAACACCGGGGAGCTGTTTTTT. The encoded protein is CASGPGGANTGELFF.

V gene TRBV5-4 combines with J gene TRBJ1-1, with D unclear. The CDR3 runs 16 residues. Germline CDR1 is SGHNT and CDR2 is YYREEE (reference sequence). V lost 4 bases to trimming and J lost 4 bases, with 20 bases between them. The CDR3 loop is CASSREPSLGVTEAFF. The CDR3 DNA sequence: TGTGCCAGCAGCCGGGAACCCTCCCTGGGAGTCACTGAAGCTTTCTTT.

This rearrangement joins TRBV7-6 to TRBJ2-3; 7 nucleotides line up with TRBD1. The CDR3 consists of 14 residues. V shed 1 base, J shed 5 bases, and the junction held 3 bases outside the gene matches. Per germline, CDR1 SGHVS and CDR2 FNYEAQ. CDR3 region: CASSLGAGGDTQYF. In DNA form, the CDR3 reads TGTGCCAGCAGCTTAGGCGCAGGGGGAGATACGCAGTATTTT.

The chain has TRBV19 and TRBJ2-7; D call uncertain. CDR3 length: 15 residues. CDR1 is LNHDA and CDR2 is SQIVND in the germline V gene (reference sequence). V was cut by 1 base and J by 7 bases, with 17 bases left in between. DNA for the CDR3: TGTGCCAGTAGTATAGCCCCCGGAAGAGTTGGGGAGCAGTACTTC. It yields the protein CASSIAPGRVGEQYF.

The rearrangement links TRBV18 to TRBJ1-1, with 9 bases lining up with TRBD1. Unmatched junction bases numbered 11, after V lost 3 bases and J lost 3 bases. Germline V gene lookup returns CDR1 KGHSH and CDR2 LQKENI. The CDR3 has 17 residues. CDR3 amino acids: CASSPQELQGAYTEAFF. CDR3 bases: TGTGCCAGCTCACCGCAGGAATTACAGGGGGCTTACACTGAAGCTTTCTTT.

The rearrangement joins TRBV4-2 to TRBJ2-2, with 12 bases that match TRBD2. Trimming took 4 bases from V and 2 from J; bases not matched to a gene: 11. The CDR3 spans 19 residues. Germline V gene lookup returns CDR1 LGHNA and CDR2 YNFKEQ. The chain's CDR3 is CASSRRLAGAGINTGELFF. CDR3 nucleotide sequence: TGTGCCAGCAGCCGCAGACTAGCGGGGGCCGGGATCAACACCGGGGAGCTGTTTTTT.

The chain is built from TRBV12-3 or TRBV12-4 and TRBJ2-2; a weak D match, TRBD1 (6 bases). The CDR3 has 15 amino acids. Trimming took off 3 bases at V and 6 bases at J, with 14 bases between the two ends. The CDR3 here is CASSFTGNLAGELFF. The CDR3 region has the DNA TGTGCCAGCAGTTTTACAGGGAATTTGGCCGGGGAGCTGTTTTTT.

The chain recombines TRBV7-2 with TRBJ2-3; TRBD1 matches 8 bases. The CDR3 has 16 residues. The V segment lost 5 bases and the J segment 4 bases; nucleotides outside the gene matches: 11. Per the germline V gene, CDR1 is SGHTA and CDR2 is FQGNSA. For the CDR3, the DNA is TGTGCCAGCAGCCTTCGGACAGGGCAGGGGGCAGATACGCAGTATTTT. Protein sequence: CASSLRTGQGADTQYF.

This rearrangement joins TRBV2 to TRBJ2-1; 9 nucleotides agree with TRBD1. There are 14 residues in the CDR3. Trimming removed 4 bases from V and 9 bases from J; junction bases left unmatched: 7. CDR1 and CDR2 (germline): SNHLY, FYNNEI. Here the CDR3 reads CASSGGTGNAEQFF. CDR3 sequence (DNA): TGTGCCAGCAGTGGGGGGACAGGGAACGCTGAGCAGTTCTTC.

The CDR3 is CSATNYGYTF. The CDR3 DNA is TGCAGTGCTACTAACTATGGCTACACCTTC. The V gene is TRBV20-1, the J gene TRBJ1-2; D is uncertain. Germline loops: CDR1 DFQATT, CDR2 SNEGSKA (reference sequence). V lost 4 bases and J lost 0, with 0 bases in between. The CDR3 is 10 amino acids.

V is TRBV10-2 and J is TRBJ2-4; D remains ambiguous. Germline V gene sequence: CDR1 WSHSY, CDR2 SAAADI. The CDR3 has 13 residues. V was trimmed by 0 bases and J by 11 bases, leaving 11 bases between them. The DNA of the CDR3 is TGCGCCAGCAGTGAGTCGACTTTATCACTTCAGTACTTC. Amino acids: CASSESTLSLQYF.

The chain combines TRBV2 with TRBJ1-6; D ambiguous. CDR3 length: 14 amino acids. The germline V gene has CDR1 SNHLY and CDR2 FYNNEI. The V gene lost 7 bases and the J gene lost 8 bases, with 15 bases spanning the gap. DNA of the CDR3: TGTGCCAGCAATCATAGGAACAGCCATTCACCCCTCCACTTT. Translated: CASNHRNSHSPLHF.